This TCR beta chain derives from a study of blood T cell repertoires in COVID-19 (dated by TCRdb to about 2020). Context from the whole study: Samples from collaborators originated in the United States, Italy and Spain and spanned both the acute and convalescent phases of COVID-19. The prospective study material was composed of cDNA or gDNA derived from T cells, B-cell-depleted T cells, or PBMCs. Deeply sampled blood TCRbeta repertoires from subjects exposed to, actively infected with, or recovered from COVID-19 were included in the dataset. The repertoires were released in a freely available public database intended as a resource for research on the immune response to SARS-CoV-2. The samples were drawn from the first 160 participants of the ongoing ImmuneRACE study and from over a thousand subjects provided by 6 global collaborators. The sample metadata nearly always contained a de-identified subject ID, COVID-19 status, age in years and sex. Where HLA class I and class II types were available, the types were taken from metadata supplied by the sample provider, not from assay-based typing. Paper-wide results and their limitations: Clinical and demographic metadata were provided uncurated, with the amount varying by source and participant.

With respect to this clone: The antigen it recognizes is unknown. The input lacks base qualities; no much larger clone sits a single base away.

Relative to germline, V is 1 base shorter and J is 8 bases shorter, with 12 bases between their ends. From the germline V gene (reference sequence), CDR1 is SEHNR and CDR2 is FQNEAQ. Counted from cysteine to phenylalanine, this CDR3 has 15 amino acids. The sequence is cut down to CDR3 DNA, 45 bases in frame from base 1. TCRbeta CDR3 regions were amplified from genomic DNA by means of the immunoSEQ Assay, a bias-controlled multiplex PCR. The study's processing was this. Nucleated cell counts per sample were estimated from amplification of reference gene primers within the assay. To quantify the absolute abundance of each unique TCRbeta CDR3 rearrangement, sequence reads were collapsed and filtered. For each sample, productive Simpson clonality was calculated as the square root of Simpson's diversity index over productive rearrangements. TCRdb obtained this table from immuneACCESS and retained in-frame rearrangements with V and J assigned. These tables miss some clones; where compared with another copy, unresolved V genes account for less than half of the shortfall, and the remainder is unexplained. The V and J calls and the clone size are those of that table, but D and trimming were determined from the DNA. For this sample the table gives about 63,000 clones, of which approximately 79% were detected only once. More than 30% of the sample is held by the ten biggest clonotypes.

Collaborating institutions collected whole blood in K2EDTA tubes following their own protocols. Collaborator samples were shipped for TCRbeta analysis as frozen whole blood, isolated PBMCs, or DNA extracted from either sample type. The sequence was obtained from a human donor in a cohort sampled during active COVID-19. Rearrangement joined TRBV7-9 to TRBJ1-6, with TRBD1 as a weak D call on 6 bases. Material: peripheral blood. Here the CDR3 is given as CASSLDGQSDSPLHF. The nucleotides are TGTGCCAGCAGCTTAGACGGACAGTCTGATTCACCCCTCCACTTT.